This T cell receptor (beta chain) appears in the sequencing data of a study of identical twins. Study outcomes and limitations: Within beta out-of-frame sequences, the excess sharing observed between twins was weaker.

In the case of this clonotype: What it recognizes is unknown.

The CDR3 is 17 amino acids. The V gene's germline CDR1 is SGHAT and CDR2 FQNNGV. V lost 4 bases and J 0 bases, leaving 16 bases between the germline ends. TCRdb re-analysed the 5' RACE reads in MiXCR, keeping a single row per CDR3 protein. The sample yields around 530,000 distinct CDR3 sequences, about 15% seen once. The same data also contributed to another study, on yellow fever vaccine responses in identical twins.

Specimen: CD4+ T cells sorted from blood. This TCR came from a woman aged 18-35 years in good health. The chain has TRBV11-2 and TRBJ1-3, with D unclear. This CDR3 reads CASSSLPAASSGNTIYF. CDR3 sequence (DNA): TGTGCCAGCAGCTCCCTCCCCGCCGCAAGCTCTGGAAACACCATATATTTT.